Shown below are 22 T cell receptor beta chains from a single sample sequenced in a study of cytomegalovirus exposure and HLA in healthy donors. In the PCR, 60 Vbeta and 13 Jbeta primers were used. The data were produced by immunoSEQ multiplex PCR, yet TCRdb's version contains in-frame clones alone and is incomplete. The profile covers approximately 150,000 clones, with less than 85% appearing a single time and 4.3% taken by the ten largest. The sequenced sample was PBMCs. These receptors all come from a man aged 40-49 years in good health and CMV-seronegative.

The rearrangement links TRBV6-5 to TRBJ1-5; weak D call: TRBD1 (6 bases). The germline V and J ends were trimmed by 0 bases and 6 bases, with 9 bases remaining between them. The CDR3 loop spans 14 amino acids. Germline V lookup: CDR1 MNHEY, CDR2 SVGAGI. CDR3 coding DNA: TGTGCCAGCAGTTACTCGCAGGGGACTCAGCCCCAGCATTTT. Residues: CASSYSQGTQPQHF.

This clone was counted a few times. The J gene is TRBJ2-7, the V gene TRBV29-1; D is uncertain. The length of the CDR3 is 13 residues. V lost 3 bases and J 0 bases, leaving 9 bases between the germline ends. Germline V lookup: CDR1 SQVTM, CDR2 ANQGSEA. The chain's CDR3 is CSVEGSASYEQYF. The CDR3 coding sequence is TGCAGCGTTGAGGGCAGTGCCTCCTACGAGCAGTACTTC.

The chain is built from TRBV9 and TRBJ2-6, with 7 bases fitting TRBD1. Germline trimming cut 4 bases from V and 0 bases from J; bases unmatched to any gene: 10. Germline V gene sequence: CDR1 SGDLS, CDR2 YYNGEE. This CDR3 contains 18 residues. CDR3 DNA sequence: TGTGCCAGCAGCCCGCGACAGGGCATAACCTCTGGGGCCAACGTCCTGACTTTC. Residues: CASSPRQGITSGANVLTF. Full variable domain (outside the CDR3, taken from reference TRBV9 and TRBJ2-6): DSGVTQTPKHLITATGQRVTLRCSPRSGDLSVYWYQQSLDQGLQFLIQYYNGEERAKGNILERFSAQQFPDLHSELNLSSLELGDSALYFCASSPRQGITSGANVLTFGAGSRLTVL.

V and J are TRBV19 and TRBJ1-5; TRBD1 might be the D (6 bases). V was clipped by 4 bases and J by 5 bases, with 15 bases between them. The V gene's germline CDR1 is LNHDA and CDR2 SQIVND (reference sequence). The CDR3 consists of 15 residues. CDR3 bases: TGTGCCAGTAGTACGCAGAACAGGGTTGATCAGCCCCAGCATTTT. Translation gives CASSTQNRVDQPQHF.

This clone showed up just once. Other nucleotide sequences from this sample produce the same CDR3. CDR3 bases: TGTGCCAGCAGTCCAGGACTAGCGGGGGACTACAATGAGCAGTTCTTC. Residues: CASSPGLAGDYNEQFF. V gene TRBV6-4 combines with J gene TRBJ2-1, with 13 bases that match TRBD2. The CDR3 has 16 amino acids. After removal of 5 bases from V and 3 bases from J, the junction contained 4 bases not matched to a gene. CDR1 is MRHNA and CDR2 is SNTAGT in the germline V gene.

The gene calls are TRBV9 and TRBJ2-2; no clear D gene. CDR1 and CDR2 from the germline V gene are SGDLS and YYNGEE. CDR3 length equals 13 residues. Trimming took 0 bases from V and 6 from J, leaving 6 bases between them. In DNA, the CDR3 is TGTGCCAGCAGCGTAGCTTTCGCCGGGGAGCTGTTTTTT. Its protein product is CASSVAFAGELFF.

This clone was detected only once. The V and J genes are TRBV5-1 and TRBJ2-3; D unclear. V lost 7 bases and J lost 4, with 16 bases in between. The V gene's germline CDR1 is SGHRS and CDR2 YFSETQ. The CDR3 loop spans 14 amino acids. CDR3 nucleotides: TGCGCCAGCTGCCCCGGCGAGGTGGCAGATACGCAGTATTTT. This translates into CASCPGEVADTQYF.

V is TRBV5-1 and J is TRBJ2-3; possibly TRBD2 for D (7 bases). The V gene's germline CDR1 is SGHRS and CDR2 YFSETQ. This CDR3 spans 15 amino acids. The germline V and J ends were trimmed by 7 bases and 0 bases, with 15 bases remaining between them. DNA for the CDR3: TGCGCCAGCTCCGGGGGGCCCATGAGCACAGATACGCAGTATTTT. Translating it yields CASSGGPMSTDTQYF.

The chain is built from TRBV6-5 and TRBJ2-5; 7 nucleotides line up with TRBD1. This CDR3 spans 14 amino acids. Trimming took 6 bases from V and 4 from J; bases not matched to a gene: 8. Germline loops: CDR1 MNHEY, CDR2 SVGAGI. The CDR3, as DNA: TGTGCCAGCAGGGACCCGGACAGGCCAGAGACCCAGTACTTC. It yields the protein CASRDPDRPETQYF.

The chain couples TRBV29-1 to TRBJ1-3; D not certain. CDR1 and CDR2 from the germline V gene are SQVTM and ANQGSEA. The CDR3 has 15 amino acids. V lost 5 bases to trimming and J lost 2 bases, with 16 bases between them. The CDR3 reads CSVYVSGEPGNTIYF. The CDR3 DNA reads as TGCAGCGTTTACGTCAGCGGGGAACCTGGAAACACCATATATTTT.

The chain carries TRBV4-1 and TRBJ2-5; 7 bases fit TRBD1. This CDR3 comprises 19 residues. Germline V CDR1 and CDR2: MGHRA, YSYEKL. V lost 0 bases to trimming and J lost 2 bases; unmatched junction nucleotides: 15. The CDR3 region has the DNA TGCGCCAGCAGCCAAGATCGAGAGGCGTCAGGGGGTCTGCAAGAGACCCAGTACTTC. It encodes CASSQDREASGGLQETQYF.

The genes are TRBV6-5 and TRBJ1-1; D remains ambiguous. V shed 2 bases and J shed 8 bases, with 12 bases lying between them. The CDR3 is 13 residues long. Germline V lookup: CDR1 MNHEY, CDR2 SVGAGI. The CDR3 sequence: CASSYDTLREAFF. For the CDR3, the DNA is TGTGCCAGCAGTTACGATACACTGCGGGAAGCTTTCTTT.

This clone has only one observation. The chain carries TRBV7-2 and TRBJ2-1; D uncertain. The CDR3 is made up of 13 amino acids. The ends were cut back, 5 bases at V and 10 bases at J, with 15 bases in the middle. Looked up from germline, CDR1 is SGHTA and CDR2 is FQGNSA. The CDR3 DNA is TGTGCCAGCAGCACAAGGCAGACATCAGAGCAGTTCTTC. Its protein product is CASSTRQTSEQFF.

This sequence joins TRBV7-9 and TRBJ2-7, with 10 bases that match TRBD1. The length of the CDR3 is 13 residues. In germline, CDR1 is SEHNR, CDR2 FQNEAQ (reference sequence). V lost 5 bases and J lost 3; bases outside the gene matches: 1. CDR3 bases: TGTGCCAGCAGCGGACAGGGGGACTACGAGCAGTACTTC. Translated: CASSGQGDYEQYF.

The chain has TRBV6-5 and TRBJ2-2; 11 nucleotides agree with TRBD2. V lost 8 bases to trimming and J lost 1 base; unmatched junction nucleotides: 0. CDR3 size: 14 residues. Germline CDR1 and CDR2: MNHEY and SVGAGI. CDR3 sequence: CASGLAGNTGELFF. DNA of the CDR3: TGTGCCAGCGGACTAGCGGGGAACACCGGGGAGCTGTTTTTT.

This clone was seen a single time. The chain is built from TRBV7-9 and TRBJ2-3, with TRBD2 identical over 10 bases. The germline V gene encodes CDR1 SEHNR and CDR2 FQNEAQ (reference sequence). The ends lost 2 bases at V and 6 bases at J; junction bases unmatched: 5. This CDR3 comprises 15 residues. CDR3 protein: CASSLSAGGPDTQYF. CDR3 bases: TGTGCCAGCAGCTTATCAGCGGGGGGGCCTGATACGCAGTATTTT.

The chain is built from TRBV19 and TRBJ1-2, with TRBD1 matching 7 bases. V was pared by 3 bases and J by 5 bases, with 6 bases of the junction left unmatched. The CDR3 length is 14 residues. CDR1 and CDR2 from the germline V gene are LNHDA and SQIVND (reference sequence). The CDR3 nucleotides are TGTGCCAGTAGTATCACAGGGGAAGGATATGGCTACACCTTC. This translates into CASSITGEGYGYTF.

This chain links TRBV5-4 with TRBJ2-5; a weak D match, TRBD1 (6 bases). The CDR3 has 13 residues. In germline, CDR1 is SGHNT, CDR2 YYREEE (reference sequence). V shed 3 bases and J shed 5 bases, with 11 bases lying between them. CDR3 loop: CASSSRGSETQYF. CDR3 bases: TGTGCCAGCAGCTCCAGGGGTTCGGAGACCCAGTACTTC.

The chain combines TRBV23-1 with TRBJ2-5, with no clear D. TRBV23-1 belongs to the ORF category, with a function that is uncertain. This CDR3 spans 13 amino acids. V was clipped by 0 bases and J by 4 bases, with 6 bases between them. The CDR3 DNA reads as TGCGCCAGCAGTCAATCTAACGGAGAGACCCAGTACTTC. Its protein product is CASSQSNGETQYF.

CDR3: CASSFGGTGRTGELFF. CDR3 sequence (DNA): TGTGCCAGCAGCTTTGGGGGGACAGGGCGCACCGGGGAGCTGTTTTTT. The chain is built from TRBV7-3 and TRBJ2-2, with TRBD1 matching 9 bases. The CDR3 is 16 residues long. The germline V gene encodes CDR1 SGHTA and CDR2 FQGTGA. V gave up 3 bases and J gave up 4 bases; unmatched junction bases: 6.

J is TRBJ1-6 and V is TRBV2; unclear D gene. Trimming removed 4 bases at V and 0 bases at J, with 10 bases between. Per germline, CDR1 SNHLY and CDR2 FYNNEI. This CDR3 has 16 residues. CDR3 region: CASSGMISSYNSPLHF. The CDR3 nucleotides are TGTGCCAGCAGTGGTATGATCAGCTCCTATAATTCACCCCTCCACTTT.

CDR3 in amino acids: CASSPRTGTVNTEAFF. CDR3 nucleotides: TGTGCCAGCAGCCCACGCACCGGGACAGTGAACACTGAAGCTTTCTTT. The chain uses TRBV7-8 and TRBJ1-1, with 7 bases that match TRBD1. V shed 5 bases and J 0 bases; nucleotides not matched to a gene: 9. Germline V CDR1 and CDR2: SGHVS, FQNEAQ. The CDR3 runs 16 residues.